Below, 18 T cell receptor beta chains from the same sample are listed, as sequenced in a study of shared clonotypes between healthy human individuals. Terminally differentiated effector memory CD45RA+ cells were left out of the naive CD8 fraction, which was CD45RO-negative and positively selected for CCR7. Sequenced by immunoSEQ multiplex PCR; TCRdb stores in-frame clones only, minus some. The table lists some 740,000 clones, around 93% of them singletons. Sequencing was done on a sample of naive CD8+ T cells sorted from blood. These receptors all come from a man aged 25-40 years in good health.

The count of this clone is one. The V gene is TRBV23-1, the J gene TRBJ1-3; TRBD1 is a possible D gene (5 bases). TRBV23-1 is designated an ORF whose function remains uncertain. The CDR3 runs to 20 residues. The V gene lost 9 bases and the J gene lost 2 bases, with 32 bases spanning the gap. In nucleotides, the CDR3 is TGCGCCAGGGGTGCCATTCCGGGGCTCTTTCCATCCAGGCCTGGAAACACCATATATTTT. Translating gives CARGAIPGLFPSRPGNTIYF.

The gene calls are TRBV2 and TRBJ2-5; D might be TRBD2 (6 bases). Trimming cost V 6 bases and J 4 bases, with 12 bases left between them. The CDR3 covers 13 residues. Germline CDR1 reads SNHLY; CDR2 reads FYNNEI. CDR3 nucleotide sequence: TGTGCCAGCAGAACCGGGAGACGAGAGACCCAGTACTTC. It is translated as CASRTGRRETQYF.

V gene TRBV2 combines with J gene TRBJ1-2; weak D call: TRBD1 (6 bases). Trimming left V 6 bases short and J 6 bases short, with 17 bases between. In germline, CDR1 is SNHLY, CDR2 FYNNEI. The CDR3 has 14 amino acids. Here the CDR3 DNA reads TGTGCCAGCAGGGACCTGACAGGACGGAATGGCTACACCTTC. The encoded protein is CASRDLTGRNGYTF.

The J gene is TRBJ2-7, the V gene TRBV11-1, with D maybe TRBD1 (6 bases). The CDR3 runs to 14 residues. Trimming left V 5 bases short and J 0 bases short, with 11 bases between. Germline V lookup: CDR1 SGHAT, CDR2 FQDESV (reference sequence). CDR3 bases: TGTGCCAGCAGCCCTCGGGACAACTCCTACGAGCAGTACTTC. Protein: CASSPRDNSYEQYF.

This clone was seen a single time. The chain couples TRBV7-3 to TRBJ1-1; unclear D gene. The CDR3 is 9 residues long. Trimming took off 9 bases at V and 8 bases at J, with 7 bases between the two ends. From germline, CDR1 is SGHTA and CDR2 FQGTGA. The CDR3 bases are TGTGCCAGTCCGCAGGAAGCTTTCTTT. Its protein is CASPQEAFF.

The genes are TRBV15 and TRBJ2-7, with TRBD2 matching over 10 bases. V shed 1 base and J 1 base; nucleotides not matched to a gene: 7. Per germline, CDR1 LNHNV and CDR2 YYDKDF (reference sequence). CDR3 length: 17 amino acids. The CDR3 coding sequence is TGTGCCACCAGCAGAGGTTGGACTAGCGGTTCGTCCTACGAGCAGTACTTC. Its translation: CATSRGWTSGSSYEQYF.

This chain connects TRBV29-1 to TRBJ2-3; tentatively, D is TRBD2 (6 bases). Deletions cut 4 bases from V and 5 bases from J, with 31 bases between. The CDR3 totals 19 residues. Per germline, CDR1 SQVTM and CDR2 ANQGSEA. The CDR3 DNA sequence: TGCAGCGTTGCGGGTTTAACGACTGCCCGGCTCGCGGGAAAAGATACGCAGTATTTT. It encodes CSVAGLTTARLAGKDTQYF.

V gene TRBV14 combines with J gene TRBJ2-1; TRBD2 matches at 14 bases. The CDR3 loop spans 19 amino acids. The V gene end was trimmed by 4 bases and the J gene end by 0 bases; junction bases not matched to a gene: 8. Per germline, CDR1 SGHDN and CDR2 FVKESK. CDR3 DNA: TGTGCCAGCAGCCCGAGACTAGCGGGAGGGTACTACTCCTACAATGAGCAGTTCTTC. Its protein is CASSPRLAGGYYSYNEQFF.

The rearrangement joins TRBV7-6 to TRBJ2-1; D is unresolved. The CDR3 has 16 residues. V was cut by 4 bases and J by 4 bases, with 17 bases left in between. Looked up from germline, CDR1 is SGHVS and CDR2 is FNYEAQ. CDR3 amino acids: CASSSLSGLSYNEQFF. CDR3 nucleotide sequence: TGTGCCAGCAGCTCCTTATCGGGTCTGTCATACAATGAGCAGTTCTTC.

The chain recombines TRBV7-2 with TRBJ2-4, with unresolved D. This CDR3 comprises 12 residues. The germline CDR1 and CDR2 sequences are SGHTA and FQGNSA. Deletions cut 2 bases from V and 6 bases from J, with 5 bases between. In DNA form, the CDR3 reads TGTGCCAGCAGCTTAATGCCAAACATTCAGTACTTC. This encodes CASSLMPNIQYF.

The rearrangement uses TRBV5-4 and TRBJ1-5, with D possibly TRBD1 on 5 matching bases. CDR1 and CDR2 from the germline V gene are SGHNT and YYREEE (reference sequence). V shed 3 bases and J shed 0 bases, with 10 bases lying between them. The CDR3 runs to 15 residues. CDR3 DNA sequence: TGTGCCAGCAGCTGGACGGGGGATAGCAATCAGCCCCAGCATTTT. Amino acids: CASSWTGDSNQPQHF. Variable domain in full (rest from reference TRBV5-4 and TRBJ1-5): ETGVTQSPTHLIKTRGQQVTLRCSSQSGHNTVSWYQQALGQGPQFIFQYYREEENGRGNFPPRFSGLQFPNYSSELNVNALELDDSALYLCASSWTGDSNQPQHFGDGTRLSIL.

Details on this clone: Distinct nucleotide sequences in the sample also encode this CDR3. The V gene is TRBV7-6, the J gene TRBJ1-1; perhaps TRBD1 as D (6 bases). V was trimmed by 5 bases and J by 5 bases, leaving 9 bases between them. This CDR3 contains 12 residues. Germline CDR1 is SGHVS and CDR2 is FNYEAQ. Written as DNA, the CDR3 is TGTGCCAGCAGCCCAAGGGGGACTGAAGCTTTCTTT. Protein: CASSPRGTEAFF. Full variable domain (rest looked up from reference TRBV7-6 and TRBJ1-1): GAGVSQSPRYKVTKRGQDVALRCDPISGHVSLYWYRQALGQGPEFLTYFNYEAQQDKSGLPNDRFSAERPEGSISTLTIQRTEQRDSAMYRCASSPRGTEAFFGQGTRLTVV.

The chain has TRBV27 and TRBJ2-1; the D gene is possibly TRBD2 (6 bases). CDR3 length equals 17 residues. Deletions cut 5 bases from V and 3 bases from J, with 20 bases between. Germline lookup yields CDR1 MNHEY and CDR2 SMNVEV (reference sequence). CDR3 nucleotides: TGTGCCAGCAGTCCGGACCTGGGACTGATCATCTACAATGAGCAGTTCTTC. Protein product: CASSPDLGLIIYNEQFF.

V is TRBV7-9 and J is TRBJ1-1; TRBD1 might be the D (6 bases). The ends were cut back, 6 bases at V and 3 bases at J, with 23 bases in the middle. In germline, CDR1 is SEHNR, CDR2 FQNEAQ (reference sequence). The CDR3 loop spans 17 amino acids. The CDR3 region is CASRRGLEGPLDTEAFF. The CDR3 DNA sequence: TGTGCCAGCAGGCGGGGGCTCGAAGGGCCTTTGGACACTGAAGCTTTCTTT.

The V gene is TRBV7-2, the J gene TRBJ2-7; D gene unclear. The CDR3 is made up of 15 amino acids. Per the germline V gene, CDR1 is SGHTA and CDR2 is FQGNSA. The ends were cut back, 2 bases at V and 0 bases at J, with 11 bases in the middle. CDR3 residues: CASSLSSLSSYEQYF. DNA for the CDR3: TGTGCCAGCAGCTTATCTTCTCTGAGCTCCTACGAGCAGTACTTC.

The chain employs TRBV7-2 and TRBJ2-7; D not resolved. The CDR3 totals 14 residues. Trimming left V 1 base short and J 0 bases short, with 7 bases between. Germline V gene sequence: CDR1 SGHTA, CDR2 FQGNSA. The CDR3 sequence is CASSLEEASYEQYF. The CDR3 DNA reads TGTGCCAGCAGCTTAGAAGAGGCCTCCTACGAGCAGTACTTC.

The CDR3 is CASSQEVFPGAAGEKLFF. The CDR3 nucleotides read TGTGCCAGCAGCCAAGAGGTTTTTCCAGGGGCGGCGGGTGAAAAACTGTTTTTT. The chain couples TRBV14 to TRBJ1-4; weak D call: TRBD1 (6 bases). V lost 0 bases and J lost 7, with 21 bases in between. Germline CDR1 SGHDN, CDR2 FVKESK. CDR3 length: 18 amino acids.

This chain links TRBV10-2 with TRBJ1-2, with D unclear. Germline-derived CDR1 and CDR2 are WSHSY and SAAADI. The CDR3 sequence is 12 residues long. Trimming shortened V by 6 bases and J by 2 bases, and 7 bases separated the two germline ends. The CDR3 nucleotides read TGCGCCAGCAGGGATAAAAACTATGGCTACACCTTC. It specifies CASRDKNYGYTF.